This T cell receptor beta chain appears in the sequencing data of a study of T-cell memory formation after mild COVID-19. Study-level information: Clusters were largely donor specific.

Points from the study as a whole: CD4+ contracting clones lay mainly in CM and EM, CD8+ ones in EMRA. Day 15 to 85 contracting clones showed balanced CD4/CD8; later expanders leaned CD4+.

Details on this clonotype: Its antigen is as yet unknown. An end of the junction differs from the germline gene, which may be a read error.

TCRdb re-derived calls from the 5' RACE reads in MiXCR, one entry per CDR3 protein. The data show 450,000 or so distinct CDR3 sequences, around 25% seen once. This CDR3 has 13 amino acids. Per the germline V gene, CDR1 is SGHVS and CDR2 is FNYEAQ. The source of this sequence is an adult woman who had mild COVID-19 (a few samples of this study predate the infection). Cell type and time point are not known. The sequenced material came from PBMCs or a T cell subset sorted from them (not recorded which). The chain is built from TRBV7-6 and TRBJ2-1; 7 bases are shared with TRBD2. The CDR3 spells CASSLKSAREWVF. CDR3 coding DNA: TGTGCCAGCAGCCTAAAAAGTGCGCGGGAGTGGGTCTTC.